Listed below are T cell receptor beta chains from one sample, sequenced in a study of T cell repertoires in cytomegalovirus infection. TCRdb reprocessed the reads with MiXCR, giving one entry per CDR3 protein. The table includes about 740,000 distinct CDR3 sequences, 35% to 45% detected once. The sample consisted of PBMCs. Receptors originate from a human donor in good health (CMV status not recorded). Some clones in this sample may be carry-over from other donors' samples. Both conserved end residues are part of each CDR3. D genes are given only for firm matches. Not all rows give a size; the values are once, few, many and, for expanded clones, a class.

clone_size: once; j_call: TRBJ2-1; d_call: TRBD1; v_call: TRBV7-4; cdr3_nt: TGTGCCAGCAGCGGACCCGGGACAGGGGGCGACAGGGGTGAGCAGTTCTTC; cdr3_aa: CASSGPGTGGDRGEQFF
clone_size: many; j_call: TRBJ2-7; d_call: TRBD1; v_call: TRBV7-2; cdr3_nt: TGTGCCAGCAGCTCTGGACAGGGGGCCTACGAGCAGTACTTC; cdr3_aa: CASSSGQGAYEQYF
clone_size: -; j_call: TRBJ2-1; d_call: TRBD2; v_call: TRBV6-2/TRBV6-3; cdr3_nt: TGTGCCAGCAGTTATAAGATCGGGGGGATCTACAATGAGCAGTTCTTC; cdr3_aa: CASSYKIGGIYNEQFF
clone_size: -; j_call: TRBJ2-5; d_call: TRBD2; v_call: TRBV28; cdr3_nt: TGTGCCAGCAATCGCTACGGGACTAGCGCCCGAGAGACCCAGTACTTC; cdr3_aa: CASNRYGTSARETQYF
clone_size: -; j_call: TRBJ2-7; d_call: TRBD2; v_call: TRBV6-2/TRBV6-3; cdr3_nt: TGTGCCAGCAGTTACCGGACTAGCGGGACCCTCTACGAGCAGTACTTC; cdr3_aa: CASSYRTSGTLYEQYF
clone_size: -; j_call: TRBJ2-5; d_call: -; v_call: TRBV6-1; cdr3_nt: TGTGCCAGCAGTGAAGCGCGGTCCGGGGAAGAGACCCAGTACTTC; cdr3_aa: CASSEARSGEETQYF
clone_size: few; j_call: TRBJ1-5; d_call: -; v_call: TRBV20-1; cdr3_nt: TGCAGTGCAACACCGGGGAGCAATCAGCCCCAGCATTTT; cdr3_aa: CSATPGSNQPQHF
clone_size: -; j_call: TRBJ1-5; d_call: -; v_call: TRBV24-1; cdr3_nt: TGTGCCACCGGGACAATACATCCGAGCAATCAGCCCCAGCATTTT; cdr3_aa: CATGTIHPSNQPQHF
clone_size: few; j_call: TRBJ2-2; d_call: -; v_call: TRBV19; cdr3_nt: TGTGCCAGTAGTATGGGGAGCACCGGGGAGCTGTTTTTT; cdr3_aa: CASSMGSTGELFF
clone_size: -; j_call: TRBJ1-4; d_call: -; v_call: TRBV7-2; cdr3_nt: TGTGCCAGCAGCTTATTAGAGGGGGGAGGGCCCCATAATGAAAAACTGTTTTTT; cdr3_aa: CASSLLEGGGPHNEKLFF
clone_size: few; j_call: TRBJ2-5; d_call: -; v_call: TRBV28; cdr3_nt: TGTGCCAGCAGGGGTGGAGAGACCCAGTACTTC; cdr3_aa: CASRGGETQYF
clone_size: few; j_call: TRBJ1-5; d_call: TRBD1; v_call: TRBV12-3/TRBV12-4; cdr3_nt: TGTGCCAGCAGTTTAGGCCCCGGACAGGGAAAGGGTAGGAGCAATCAGCCCCAGCATTTT; cdr3_aa: CASSLGPGQGKGRSNQPQHF
clone_size: many; j_call: TRBJ1-5; d_call: TRBD1; v_call: TRBV7-9; cdr3_nt: TGTGCCAGCAGCTTCGATGGGACAGGGGCCGGTCAGCCCCAGCATTTT; cdr3_aa: CASSFDGTGAGQPQHF
clone_size: many; j_call: TRBJ2-1; d_call: -; v_call: TRBV7-6; cdr3_nt: TGTGCCAGCAGCCGGACGGGGGGCAAGGTCAATGAGCAGTTCTTC; cdr3_aa: CASSRTGGKVNEQFF
clone_size: few; j_call: TRBJ2-5; d_call: -; v_call: TRBV28; cdr3_nt: TGTGCCAGCAGGGCGGACCAAGAGACCCAGTACTTC; cdr3_aa: CASRADQETQYF
clone_size: -; j_call: TRBJ2-7; d_call: TRBD2; v_call: TRBV7-9; cdr3_nt: TGTGCCAGCAGCGCTATAGCGGGAGGGCCTTACGAGCAGTACTTC; cdr3_aa: CASSAIAGGPYEQYF
clone_size: -; j_call: TRBJ2-1; d_call: TRBD2; v_call: TRBV12-3/TRBV12-4; cdr3_nt: TGTGCCAGCAGTTTAGGGGCAGCGGGGCCTAATGAGCAGTTCTTC; cdr3_aa: CASSLGAAGPNEQFF
clone_size: many; j_call: TRBJ2-1; d_call: TRBD2; v_call: TRBV7-2; cdr3_nt: TGTGCCAGCAGCTTAACACATAGCGGGACTGTAAATGAGCAGTTCTTC; cdr3_aa: CASSLTHSGTVNEQFF
clone_size: many; j_call: TRBJ2-1; d_call: TRBD2; v_call: TRBV7-2; cdr3_nt: TGTGCCAGCAGCTTAGGGAGGGGGAGCGGGGGGATCTCCTACAATGAGCAGTTCTTC; cdr3_aa: CASSLGRGSGGISYNEQFF
clone_size: -; j_call: TRBJ1-2; d_call: -; v_call: TRBV30; cdr3_nt: TGTGCCTGGAAGTTGGACCTCAGCAACTATGGCTACACCTTC; cdr3_aa: CAWKLDLSNYGYTF
clone_size: few; j_call: TRBJ2-2; d_call: TRBD2; v_call: TRBV12-3/TRBV12-4; cdr3_nt: TGTGCCAGCAGTTTACGGCTAGCGGCGAACACCGGGGAGCTGTTTTTT; cdr3_aa: CASSLRLAANTGELFF
clone_size: many; j_call: TRBJ2-7; d_call: -; v_call: TRBV7-6; cdr3_nt: TGTGCCAGCAGCCCCGGGCCCGACTACGAGCAGTACTTC; cdr3_aa: CASSPGPDYEQYF
clone_size: -; j_call: TRBJ1-3; d_call: TRBD1; v_call: TRBV23-1; cdr3_nt: TGCGCCAGCAACCGACAGGGGGAACCTTTGGACACCATATATTTT; cdr3_aa: CASNRQGEPLDTIYF
clone_size: -; j_call: TRBJ2-5; d_call: -; v_call: TRBV6-5; cdr3_nt: TGTTCCAGCAGTTACATGTCCCAAGGGGACGAGTACTTC; cdr3_aa: CSSSYMSQGDEYF
clone_size: -; j_call: TRBJ1-1; d_call: TRBD1; v_call: TRBV25-1; cdr3_nt: TGTGCCAGCAGAGACACAGGGGGCAACACTGAAGCTTTCTTT; cdr3_aa: CASRDTGGNTEAFF
clone_size: few; j_call: TRBJ1-2; d_call: -; v_call: TRBV7-2; cdr3_nt: TGTGCCAGCAGCTTAAGGGGCGGGCAAGGGGGCTACACCTTC; cdr3_aa: CASSLRGGQGGYTF
clone_size: many; j_call: TRBJ2-1; d_call: -; v_call: TRBV27; cdr3_nt: TGTGCCAGCACGTTAAAGCGGGGAGGGGGAAATGAGCAGTTCTTC; cdr3_aa: CASTLKRGGGNEQFF
clone_size: -; j_call: TRBJ1-2; d_call: -; v_call: TRBV18; cdr3_nt: TGTGCCAGCTCACCGGGGGTTTACTATGGCTACACCTTC; cdr3_aa: CASSPGVYYGYTF
clone_size: -; j_call: TRBJ1-4; d_call: TRBD1; v_call: TRBV2; cdr3_nt: TGTGCCAACCGGGTGGAGGGGGCCGATGGAACTAATGAAAAACTGTTTTTT; cdr3_aa: CANRVEGADGTNEKLFF
clone_size: few; j_call: TRBJ2-3; d_call: TRBD2; v_call: TRBV7-6; cdr3_nt: TGTGCCAGCAGCTCGAATTTAGCGGGAGGGTCCAATGGGCAGTATTTT; cdr3_aa: CASSSNLAGGSNGQYF
clone_size: many; j_call: TRBJ1-1; d_call: TRBD1; v_call: TRBV12-3/TRBV12-4; cdr3_nt: TGTGCCAGCAGGGGACAGGGGAACACTGAAGCTTTCTTT; cdr3_aa: CASRGQGNTEAFF
clone_size: few; j_call: TRBJ2-5; d_call: TRBD1; v_call: TRBV5-1; cdr3_nt: TGCGCCAGCAGCTTACAGGGGGCTCAGGAGACCCAGTACTTC; cdr3_aa: CASSLQGAQETQYF
clone_size: few; j_call: TRBJ2-5; d_call: -; v_call: TRBV7-9; cdr3_nt: TGTGCCAGCAGCTTAGCAAGCAGACAAGAGACCCAGTACTTC; cdr3_aa: CASSLASRQETQYF
clone_size: few; j_call: TRBJ1-4; d_call: -; v_call: TRBV7-8; cdr3_nt: TGTGCCAGCAGCGCCCGCGTCCAGGGTGTCTTTCTTGAAAAACTGTTTTTT; cdr3_aa: CASSARVQGVFLEKLFF
clone_size: -; j_call: TRBJ1-1; d_call: -; v_call: TRBV7-3; cdr3_nt: TGTGCCAGCAGCTTAGGGGCCCTCGGGAAAAGTGAAGCTATCTTT; cdr3_aa: CASSLGALGKSEAIF
clone_size: -; j_call: TRBJ2-5; d_call: -; v_call: TRBV28; cdr3_nt: TGTGCCAGCAGTTTATCTCCGGGGGGCAAGGAAGAGACCCAGTACTTC; cdr3_aa: CASSLSPGGKEETQYF
clone_size: -; j_call: TRBJ2-7; d_call: TRBD2; v_call: TRBV28; cdr3_nt: TGTGCCAGCAGATCCTGGACTAGCGGGCGATCCTACGAGCAGTACTTC; cdr3_aa: CASRSWTSGRSYEQYF